These T cell receptor beta chains were read from a single sample in a study of cytomegalovirus exposure and HLA in healthy donors. Some clones are missing from TCRdb's copy, which holds only in-frame ones; the method was immunoSEQ multiplex PCR. The repertoire holds about 130,000 clones, with over 15% as singletons. Specimen: PBMCs. These receptors all stem from a female donor in good health and CMV-seropositive. Both conserved end residues are part of each CDR3. D genes are given only for firm matches. Clone sizes are given selectively: once, few, many, or a class where the clone is expanded.

cdr3_aa cdr3_nt v_call d_call clone_size j_call
CASSFRRGLYNEQFF TGTGCCAGCAGTTTCCGAAGGGGGCTCTACAATGAGCAGTTCTTC TRBV28 TRBD1 few TRBJ2-1
CASSLFSSGSRETQYF TGTGCCAGCAGCTTATTCTCTAGCGGGAGTCGGGAGACCCAGTACTTC TRBV7-2 TRBD2 - TRBJ2-5
CASSQDPFGGMAETQYF TGCGCCAGCAGCCAAGATCCGTTCGGAGGGATGGCAGAGACCCAGTACTTC TRBV4-3 - - TRBJ2-5
CASSLFSETQYF TGTGCCAGCAGCTTATTTTCGGAGACCCAGTACTTC TRBV7-2 - once TRBJ2-5
CASSYRGGIMTEKLFF TGTGCCAGCAGTTACAGGGGGGGGATCATGACCGAAAAACTGTTTTTT TRBV6-5 - - TRBJ1-4
CASSQDSSQVAKNIQYF TGCGCCAGCAGCCAAGATTCCTCACAGGTAGCCAAAAACATTCAGTACTTC TRBV4-3 - - TRBJ2-4
CAWSQLAGGTNNEQFF TGTGCCTGGAGCCAACTAGCGGGAGGAACCAACAATGAGCAGTTCTTC TRBV30 TRBD2 - TRBJ2-1
CASSVTGPYEQYF TGCGCCAGCAGCGTAACAGGTCCCTACGAGCAGTACTTC TRBV5-1 - few TRBJ2-7
CASSPMGDSAVLNAFF TGTGCCAGCAGTCCCATGGGGGACAGTGCGGTTCTTAATGCTTTCTTT TRBV27 TRBD1 - TRBJ1-1
CASTMDTAFLEQFF TGTGCCAGCACCATGGACACTGCCTTCCTTGAGCAGTTCTTC TRBV6-6 - - TRBJ2-1
CASSLSIPYFQETQYF TGTGCCAGCAGTTTAAGTATCCCTTACTTCCAAGAGACCCAGTACTTC TRBV27 - few TRBJ2-5
CASSERSNYGYTF TGTGCCAGCAGTGAAAGGAGTAACTATGGCTACACCTTC TRBV6-1 - few TRBJ1-2
CASSPGTGDGGETQYF TGTGCCAGCAGCCCGGGGACAGGGGATGGGGGAGAGACCCAGTACTTC TRBV7-9 TRBD1 - TRBJ2-5